A few counts support the clone carrying this T cell receptor beta chain. The entry originates in a study of beta chain features in type 1 diabetes. CDR1 and CDR2 (germline): MGHDK, SYGVNS. Trimming took 1 base from V and 1 from J, leaving 7 bases between them. CDR3 length: 14 residues. The entirety of the isolated RNA underwent reverse transcription, so expressed TCRB transcripts were sequenced. Method: immunoSEQ multiplex PCR; TCRdb's copy keeps in-frame clones and lacks some. The table records 200,000 to 250,000 clones, over 9.5% of them present only once. The receptor was isolated from a woman between 18 and 29 years old in good health. The chain couples TRBV25-1 to TRBJ1-1; D is possibly TRBD1 (6 bases). Sequencing input: naive CD4+ T cells from blood. The CDR3 loop is CASSEWGQNTEAFF. CDR3 bases: TGTGCCAGCAGTGAATGGGGACAGAACACTGAAGCTTTCTTT.